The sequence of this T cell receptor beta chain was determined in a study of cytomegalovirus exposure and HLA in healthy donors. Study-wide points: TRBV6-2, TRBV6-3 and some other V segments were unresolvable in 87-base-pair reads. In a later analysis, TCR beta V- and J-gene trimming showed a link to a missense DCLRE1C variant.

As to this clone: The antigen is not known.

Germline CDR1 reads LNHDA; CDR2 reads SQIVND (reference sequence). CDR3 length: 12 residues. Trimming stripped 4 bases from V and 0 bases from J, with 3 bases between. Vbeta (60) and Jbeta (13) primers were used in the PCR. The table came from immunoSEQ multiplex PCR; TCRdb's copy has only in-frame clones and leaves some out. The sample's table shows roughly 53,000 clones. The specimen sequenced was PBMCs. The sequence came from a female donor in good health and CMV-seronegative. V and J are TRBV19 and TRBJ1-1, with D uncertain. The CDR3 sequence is CASSRVNTEAFF. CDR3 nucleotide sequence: TGTGCCAGTAGTAGAGTGAACACTGAAGCTTTCTTT.